The T cell receptor (beta chain) described here comes from a study of blood T cells in healthy people across ages (dated by TCRdb to between 2014 and 2017). Background for the entire study: In model experiments, template switching captured about one uniquely barcoded TCR beta cDNA molecule for every two T cells. Age-related changes in TCR beta repertoire diversity were measured in the study by deep sequencing normalized with unique cDNA molecular identifiers. The donors were split into four age groups: young (average about 16 years), middle-aged (around 40), aged (approximately 60) and long-lived (under 85). For two donors (one aged 18 to 30 and one aged 80 or older), the study analyzed two additional independent replicas of 1 million unique cDNA reads from the same blood draw. Results and caveats for the whole study, not just this receptor: As age increased, observed TCR beta diversity per million T cells dropped in a roughly linear way, and a significant reduction was already evident by age 40. There was a strong correlation between observed TCR beta diversity and the percentage of naive T cells measured by flow cytometry. Estimates of total diversity based on one million sequenced T cells were considered lower bounds and underestimates. The long-lived group showed more naive CD4+ T cells, fewer expanded clones and increased TCR diversity than the aged group, suggesting age selection. Because donor CMV infection status was unknown, age-related changes in expanded clonotypes were potentially confounded. Because profiling used bulk unsorted PBMCs, naive and antigen-experienced compartments could not be compared conclusively.

There are many counts of this clonotype. Its antigen remains unidentified. Base qualities are not recorded, but no much larger clone differs from it by a single base. To prepare the library, 5' RACE was applied. Sequencing was performed on an Illumina HiSeq 2500. A second PCR of about 7 to 12 cycles was performed with a sample-barcoded 5' primer and a J-beta primer mix. A unique molecular identifier was introduced onto each TCR beta cDNA molecule by a template-switch 5' adaptor carrying 12 random nucleotides. Each sample yielded at least 2.5 million CDR3-containing paired-end reads. All of the RNA was converted into first-strand cDNA using the Mint cDNA synthesis kit, with a TRBC-specific oligonucleotide serving as the primer. Following uracil-DNA glycosylase treatment, all cDNA underwent a first 18-cycle PCR with the universal primers M1SS and BC2_uni_R. On the study's bioinformatics: Each sample was normalized by randomly selecting 1 million high-quality reads, each carrying a distinct molecular identifier. Reads sharing molecular identifiers were discarded rather than binned into consensus sequences. MiTCR, run with a Q25 quality threshold and the strictest error-elimination algorithm, handled CDR3 identification, clonotype clustering and error correction. Lower-bound total TCR beta diversity was estimated with a nonparametric unseen species model using Euler transformation. TCRdb's own reprocessing of the public reads used fastp at Q25 and MiXCR and kept productive beta chains. One record per CDR3 amino acid sequence lists the most common genes and DNA. Here the V and J calls rest on TCRdb's processing, not on the authors' analysis. Within this sample are some 930,000 distinct CDR3 sequences, with about 27% of them counted one time only. The ten largest clones represent roughly a tenth of the sample.

Donors were 39 systemically healthy Caucasian individuals from Russia aged 6 to 90 years. Each donor gave approximately 9.3 milliliters of peripheral blood, collected into EDTA-treated Vacutainer tubes. Ficoll-Paque density-gradient centrifugation was used to isolate PBMCs, with at least 6.5 million per sample. Total RNA, at least 6 micrograms per sample, was extracted from PBMCs with Trizol reagent. Naive CD45RAhigh/CD27high T cell percentages were measured by flow cytometry on a PBMC aliquot from every donor. Including cysteine and phenylalanine, the CDR3 has 15 amino acids. Only CDR3 DNA remains: 45 bases, in frame from the first base. V drops 5 bases and J drops 9 bases, leaving 20 bases in between. Via the germline V gene, CDR1 is SGHTA and CDR2 FQGNSA. These data were also reused for a study on T cells of mothers and their children. According to the second study: Nine systemically healthy Caucasian individuals, comprising three mothers and their six children, were included as donors. cDNA synthesis used all of the extracted RNA, with about 1.5 ug of RNA in each 15 ul reaction. In the second PCR, the M1S primer added sample barcodes and 2-4 random nucleotides. Over 9.5 million TCR beta CDR3 reads were obtained for each mother, and 2.5 million to 3 million reads were obtained for each child. Thymic selection shapes the output of TCR recombination in a similar way in related and unrelated pairs, and inherited differences have a minor effect. Normalized repertoire overlap in related mother-child pairs was always slightly higher than in unrelated mother-child pairs, but the difference was never significant. With a sensitivity of approximately 96 clones per million clonotypes, no persistent microchimeric T cell clones were detected. Deep NGS was used in the study to compare the TCR beta repertoires of mothers and children and to look for features that separate related mother-child pairs from unrelated individuals. The mean age was 40 +/- 4 years for the mothers and around 11 +/- 4 years for the children. Libraries were sequenced on Illumina HiSeq 2000 with 100+100 nt paired-end reads after adapter ligation with NEBNext reagents. Mother and child libraries were prepared a month apart and sequenced in separate runs to prevent cross-contamination. Each donor had between roughly 450,000 and 2,100,000 distinct TCR beta clonotypes identified. Naive TCR beta clonotypes were estimated from low-frequency clonotypes matched to each donor's FACS-determined naive share, without sorting.

The rearranged chain carries TRBV7-2 and TRBJ2-1; TRBD2 is possibly the D segment (7 matching bases). This clonotype was sampled from a woman in her thirties or forties in good health. Sample: blood. The nucleotides read TGTGCCAGCAGCGACGCCCTAGGGGGGGCCGGTGAGCAGTTCTTC. It translates to CASSDALGGAGEQFF.